This TCR beta chain derives from a study of blood T cell repertoires in COVID-19. Germline-derived CDR1 and CDR2 are SNHLY and FYNNEI. The CDR3 contains 14 residues. The V end was cut by 3 bases, the J end by 3 bases, with 12 bases between. Generated by immunoSEQ multiplex PCR, the TCRdb table keeps only in-frame clones and is missing some. The sample holds about 40,000 clones, approximately 79% seen once. This receptor was obtained from an elderly woman with acute or convalescent COVID-19. Sequenced material: peripheral blood. The chain employs TRBV2 and TRBJ2-7, with D perhaps TRBD1 (6 bases). The CDR3 DNA follows: TGTGCCAGCAGTGAGGGGGACACGCGCTACGAGCAGTACTTC. Translating gives CASSEGDTRYEQYF. Filled out from reference TRBV2 and TRBJ2-7, the complete variable domain reads EPEVTQTPSHQVTQMGQEVILRCVPISNHLYFYWYRQILGQKVEFLVSFYNNEISEKSEIFDDQFSVERPDGSNFTLKIRSTKLEDSAMYFCASSEGDTRYEQYFGPGTRLTVT.